The 8 T cell receptor beta chains below were found in one sample sequenced in a study of blood T cell repertoires in COVID-19. Here immunoSEQ multiplex PCR was the method, and the copy in TCRdb shows in-frame clones only, minus some. The top ten hold roughly 15% of the sample, which has 150,000 to 190,000 clones, around 87% seen once. Sequencing was performed on peripheral blood. These receptors all come from a woman in her thirties or forties with acute or convalescent COVID-19.

The chain employs TRBV4-2 and TRBJ2-7; D not resolved. Per the germline V gene, CDR1 is LGHNA and CDR2 is YNFKEQ. Trimming took 4 bases from V and 7 from J, leaving 14 bases between them. The length of the CDR3 is 13 residues. The CDR3 bases are TGTGCCAGCAGCCCCTATATCGACGGGGAGCAGTACTTC. Translating gives CASSPYIDGEQYF.

The sample holds one count of this clone. The chain's CDR3 is CASSAYSRVQETQYF. CDR3 DNA sequence: TGTGCCAGCAGCGCTTACTCCAGGGTTCAAGAGACCCAGTACTTC. This rearrangement joins TRBV9 to TRBJ2-5; D might be TRBD1 (5 bases). The CDR3 is 15 residues long. CDR1 is SGDLS and CDR2 is YYNGEE in the germline V gene. V lost 3 bases to trimming and J lost 2 bases, with 14 bases between them.

This clone has a single count. The V gene is TRBV28, the J gene TRBJ2-3, with 8 bases aligning to TRBD2. The germline gives CDR1 MDHEN, CDR2 SYDVKM. V gave up 7 bases and J gave up 2 bases; unmatched junction bases: 8. The length of the CDR3 is 15 residues. DNA of the CDR3: TGTGCCAGCAAACGGGGGGGCTGGGCCACAGATACGCAGTATTTT. Translated: CASKRGGWATDTQYF.

The chain uses TRBV2 and TRBJ2-2; 14 nucleotides align to TRBD2. The V gene end was trimmed by 6 bases and the J gene end by 7 bases; junction bases not matched to a gene: 7. Germline V lookup: CDR1 SNHLY, CDR2 FYNNEI. The CDR3 has 16 amino acids. CDR3 protein: CASRRLAGGPSGELFF. The CDR3 nucleotides read TGTGCCAGCAGGAGACTAGCGGGAGGGCCAAGCGGGGAGCTGTTTTTT. Complete variable domain (other parts from reference TRBV2 and TRBJ2-2): EPEVTQTPSHQVTQMGQEVILRCVPISNHLYFYWYRQILGQKVEFLVSFYNNEISEKSEIFDDQFSVERPDGSNFTLKIRSTKLEDSAMYFCASRRLAGGPSGELFFGEGSRLTVL.

The chain carries TRBV2 and TRBJ1-1, with 7 bases lining up with TRBD1. The V segment lost 6 bases and the J segment 6 bases; nucleotides outside the gene matches: 10. CDR3 length: 14 residues. Germline V gene sequence: CDR1 SNHLY, CDR2 FYNNEI. The chain's CDR3 is CASSPVPGQSEAFF. For the CDR3, the DNA is TGTGCCAGCAGCCCTGTCCCGGGACAGTCTGAAGCTTTCTTT.

This clone was recorded only once. The CDR3 is CASSEGTGNNYEQYF. Written as DNA, the CDR3 is TGTGCCAGCAGTGAAGGGACAGGAAATAACTACGAGCAGTACTTC. The rearrangement joins TRBV2 to TRBJ2-7; 7 nucleotides agree with TRBD1. Germline assignment: CDR1 SNHLY and CDR2 FYNNEI. With 1 base clipped from V and 3 bases from J, the junction kept 6 bases outside the gene matches. CDR3 length: 15 amino acids. The variable domain in full, completed from reference TRBV2 and TRBJ2-7, reads EPEVTQTPSHQVTQMGQEVILRCVPISNHLYFYWYRQILGQKVEFLVSFYNNEISEKSEIFDDQFSVERPDGSNFTLKIRSTKLEDSAMYFCASSEGTGNNYEQYFGPGTRLTVT.

The chain employs TRBV19 and TRBJ2-1; 7 bases match TRBD1. The CDR3 has 14 amino acids. With 7 bases clipped from V and 3 bases from J, the junction kept 6 bases outside the gene matches. Germline-derived CDR1 and CDR2 are LNHDA and SQIVND (reference sequence). The CDR3 bases are TGTGCCAGTACCCCCCGGGACAGCTACAATGAGCAGTTCTTC. Protein sequence: CASTPRDSYNEQFF. Together with reference TRBV19 and TRBJ2-1, the CDR3 gives the full variable domain: DGGITQSPKYLFRKEGQNVTLSCEQNLNHDAMYWYRQDPGQGLRLIYYSQIVNDFQKGDIAEGYSVSREKKESFPLTVTSAQKNPTAFYLCASTPRDSYNEQFFGPGTRLTVL.

This chain joins TRBV9 and TRBJ2-3; 11 bases map to TRBD2. V lost 3 bases, J lost 3 bases, and 3 bases stayed unmatched. The CDR3 has 15 residues. Germline loops: CDR1 SGDLS, CDR2 YYNGEE. DNA for the CDR3: TGTGCCAGCAGCGATAGCGGGAGGGCAACAGATACGCAGTATTTT. This sequence encodes CASSDSGRATDTQYF. Filled out from reference TRBV9 and TRBJ2-3, the complete variable domain reads DSGVTQTPKHLITATGQRVTLRCSPRSGDLSVYWYQQSLDQGLQFLIQYYNGEERAKGNILERFSAQQFPDLHSELNLSSLELGDSALYFCASSDSGRATDTQYFGPGTRLTVL.